This entry concerns a single TCR beta chain. Antigen specificity is unknown. The data were obtained in a study of graft-versus-host responses after intestinal transplantation. Clones were sequenced by immunoSEQ multiplex PCR, and TCRdb holds only the in-frame ones, with some missing. This repertoire shows around 99,000 clones, about 91% found once; its top ten account for roughly 0.71%. The CDR3 length is 13 residues. V gene TRBV1 combines with J gene TRBJ2-7; the DNA was not used to check the table's D call, TRBD2. TRBV1 is a listed pseudogene. The sequence was collected from a human donor who was the organ donor for an intestinal transplant. The specimen was unstimulated CD4+ T cells sorted from spleen or lymph node cells, collected before transplant. This CDR3 is CTSSPRVGYEQYF. CDR3 nucleotides: TGCACCAGCAGCCCCCGGGTCGGCTACGAGCAGTACTTC.